Shown below are 9 T cell receptor beta chains from a single sample sequenced in a study of ipilimumab plus nivolumab after autologous stem cell transplantation. Profiling relied on immunoSEQ multiplex PCR, and the TCRdb table lists in-frame clones only, not all of them. The sample contains fewer than 85,000 clones, approximately 83% of which appear only once. Sequences were derived from PBMCs, sampled in a trial of ipilimumab plus nivolumab as post-transplant consolidation. The receptor source for this set is a male donor with diffuse large B-cell lymphoma.

The chain combines TRBV2 with TRBJ2-1; D may correspond to TRBD1 or TRBD2 (7 bases each). In germline, CDR1 is SNHLY, CDR2 FYNNEI. The CDR3 runs 16 residues. The V and J ends lost 8 bases and 5 bases respectively, with 22 bases between them. DNA for the CDR3: TGTGCCAGCCTCCATCGGGGGGACAGTACAGACAATGAGCAGTTCTTC. This translates into CASLHRGDSTDNEQFF.

This clone has just a few counts. The genes are TRBV2 and TRBJ1-5, with D uncertain. Between the trimmed V and J ends, which lost 2 bases and 4 bases, there was a span of 9 bases. CDR3 length equals 14 residues. CDR1 and CDR2 from the germline V gene are SNHLY and FYNNEI. CDR3 nucleotides: TGTGCCAGCAGTGAACGGCGGGAGAATCAGCCCCAGCATTTT. It yields the protein CASSERRENQPQHF. The entire variable domain, with the rest obtained from reference TRBV2 and TRBJ1-5, is as follows: EPEVTQTPSHQVTQMGQEVILRCVPISNHLYFYWYRQILGQKVEFLVSFYNNEISEKSEIFDDQFSVERPDGSNFTLKIRSTKLEDSAMYFCASSERRENQPQHFGDGTRLSIL.

The chain joins TRBV6-1 to TRBJ1-3; 8 bases align to TRBD1. J gave up 7 bases and V 3 bases, and 5 bases lay outside the gene matches. The CDR3 covers 14 residues. Germline lookup yields CDR1 MNHNS and CDR2 SASEGT. The DNA for the CDR3 is TGTGCCAGCAGTGATGGACAGGGCGTGAACACCATATATTTT. Amino acids: CASSDGQGVNTIYF.

This chain joins TRBV9 and TRBJ2-5; no definite D call. The CDR3 is 14 amino acids. Germline CDR1 and CDR2: SGDLS and YYNGEE. V was cut by 4 bases and J by 2 bases, with 12 bases left in between. The CDR3 DNA reads TGTGCCAGCAGCCCGCATCCATCTCAAGAGACCCAGTACTTC. As protein: CASSPHPSQETQYF.

V is TRBV11-2 and J is TRBJ1-2, with D uncertain. The CDR3 is 12 amino acids. The germline V gene has CDR1 SGHAT and CDR2 FQNNGV. The ends were cut back, 10 bases at V and 1 base at J, with 10 bases in the middle. CDR3 protein: CAIQLFNYGYTF. Here the CDR3 DNA reads TGTGCCATACAGCTTTTTAACTATGGCTACACCTTC.

Here the CDR3 reads CAISPNSGYGYTF. For the CDR3, the DNA is TGTGCCATCAGTCCCAACTCAGGCTATGGCTACACCTTC. This chain connects TRBV10-3 to TRBJ1-2; D is unclear. CDR1 is ENHRY and CDR2 is SYGVKD in the germline V gene. This CDR3 region has 13 residues. V was clipped by 5 bases and J by 4 bases, with 11 bases between them.

This chain uses TRBV4-2 with TRBJ2-7; D may be TRBD2 (6 bases). CDR1 and CDR2 (germline): LGHNA, YNFKEQ. Trimming took off 0 bases at V and 7 bases at J, with 10 bases between the two ends. This CDR3 has 13 residues. This chain's CDR3 is CASSQDEGREQYF. CDR3 DNA: TGTGCCAGCAGCCAAGACGAGGGGAGGGAGCAGTACTTC.

V and J are TRBV9 and TRBJ1-1; D is uncertain. Trimming cost V 0 bases and J 5 bases, with 14 bases left between them. Germline CDR1 SGDLS, CDR2 YYNGEE. This CDR3 has 15 residues. The CDR3 DNA is TGTGCCAGCAGCGTAGATCCAGGAAGGCAAACTGAAGCTTTCTTT. As protein: CASSVDPGRQTEAFF.

A few counts support this clone. The chain carries TRBV7-9 and TRBJ2-7, with unresolved D. Trimming cost V 3 bases and J 7 bases, with 13 bases left between them. CDR3 length: 13 residues. In germline, CDR1 is SEHNR, CDR2 FQNEAQ (reference sequence). The CDR3 region is CASSFSRGREQYF. DNA for the CDR3: TGTGCCAGCAGCTTTAGCAGAGGTCGGGAGCAGTACTTC.